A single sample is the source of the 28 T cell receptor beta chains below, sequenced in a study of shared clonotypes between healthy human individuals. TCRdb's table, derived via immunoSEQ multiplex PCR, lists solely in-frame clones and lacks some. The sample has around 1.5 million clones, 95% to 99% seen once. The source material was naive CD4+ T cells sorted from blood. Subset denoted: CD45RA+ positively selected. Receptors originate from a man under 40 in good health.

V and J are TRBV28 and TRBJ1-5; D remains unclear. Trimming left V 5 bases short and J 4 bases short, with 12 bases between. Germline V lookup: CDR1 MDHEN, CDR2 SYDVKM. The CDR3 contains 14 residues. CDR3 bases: TGTGCCAGCAGTACTCCTGGCAGGAATCAGCCCCAGCATTTT. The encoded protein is CASSTPGRNQPQHF.

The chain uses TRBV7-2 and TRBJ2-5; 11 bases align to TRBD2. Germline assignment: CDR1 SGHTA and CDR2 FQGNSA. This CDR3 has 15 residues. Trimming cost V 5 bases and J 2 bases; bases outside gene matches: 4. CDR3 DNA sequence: TGTGCCAGCAGCCCCGGGACTAGCGGACAAGAGACCCAGTACTTC. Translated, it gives CASSPGTSGQETQYF.

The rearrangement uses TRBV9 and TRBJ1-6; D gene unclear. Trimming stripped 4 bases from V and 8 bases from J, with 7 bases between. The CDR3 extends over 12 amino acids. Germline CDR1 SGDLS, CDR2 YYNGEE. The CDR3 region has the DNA TGTGCCAGCAGCCTCCCTGATTCACCCCTCCACTTT. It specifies CASSLPDSPLHF.

The CDR3: CASRSLGQSSSYEQYF. In DNA, the CDR3 is TGTGCCAGCAGATCGCTGGGACAGTCTTCCTCCTACGAGCAGTACTTC. This chain joins TRBV27 and TRBJ2-7, with TRBD1 identical over 7 bases. Trimming cost V 6 bases and J 0 bases; bases outside gene matches: 11. This CDR3 contains 16 residues. Germline lookup yields CDR1 MNHEY and CDR2 SMNVEV (reference sequence).

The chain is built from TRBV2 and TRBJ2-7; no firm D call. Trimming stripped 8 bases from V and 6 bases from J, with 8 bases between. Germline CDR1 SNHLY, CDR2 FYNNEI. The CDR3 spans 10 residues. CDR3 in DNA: TGTGCCAGCGGCCTTGGCGAGCAGTACTTC. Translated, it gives CASGLGEQYF. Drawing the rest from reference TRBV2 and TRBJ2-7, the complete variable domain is EPEVTQTPSHQVTQMGQEVILRCVPISNHLYFYWYRQILGQKVEFLVSFYNNEISEKSEIFDDQFSVERPDGSNFTLKIRSTKLEDSAMYFCASGLGEQYFGPGTRLTVT.

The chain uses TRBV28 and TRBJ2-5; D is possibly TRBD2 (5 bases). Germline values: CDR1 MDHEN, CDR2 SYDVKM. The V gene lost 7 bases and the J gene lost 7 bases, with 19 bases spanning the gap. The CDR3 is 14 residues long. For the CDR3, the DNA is TGTGCCAGCATCTCGGGAAGCGCGTCTGGGACCCAGTACTTC. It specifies CASISGSASGTQYF.

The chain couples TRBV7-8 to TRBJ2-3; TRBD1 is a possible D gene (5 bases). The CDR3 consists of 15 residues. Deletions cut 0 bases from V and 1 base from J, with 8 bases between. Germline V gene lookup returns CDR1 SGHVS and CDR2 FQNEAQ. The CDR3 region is CASSLALQGTDTQYF. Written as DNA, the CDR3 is TGTGCCAGCAGCTTAGCGTTACAGGGCACAGATACGCAGTATTTT.

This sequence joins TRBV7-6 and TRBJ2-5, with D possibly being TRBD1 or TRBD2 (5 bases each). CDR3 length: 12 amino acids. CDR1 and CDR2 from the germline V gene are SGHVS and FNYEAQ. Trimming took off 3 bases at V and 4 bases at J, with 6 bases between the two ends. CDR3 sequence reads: CASSFGGETQYF. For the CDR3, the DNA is TGTGCCAGCAGCTTTGGGGGAGAGACCCAGTACTTC.

The CDR3 DNA follows: TGTGCCAGCGCAACCACGGGACAGTTGAACACTGAAGCTTTCTTT. It is translated as CASATTGQLNTEAFF. The J gene is TRBJ1-1, the V gene TRBV28; 7 nucleotides line up with TRBD1. J gave up 0 bases and V 8 bases, and 9 bases lay outside the gene matches. The V gene's germline CDR1 is MDHEN and CDR2 SYDVKM. The CDR3 is 15 residues long.

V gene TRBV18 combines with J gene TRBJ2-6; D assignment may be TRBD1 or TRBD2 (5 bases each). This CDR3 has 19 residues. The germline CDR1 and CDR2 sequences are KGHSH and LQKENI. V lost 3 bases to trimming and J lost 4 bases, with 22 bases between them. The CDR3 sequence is CASSPFITGAFGGANVLTF. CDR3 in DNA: TGTGCCAGCTCACCTTTCATCACCGGGGCGTTCGGGGGGGCCAACGTCCTGACTTTC.

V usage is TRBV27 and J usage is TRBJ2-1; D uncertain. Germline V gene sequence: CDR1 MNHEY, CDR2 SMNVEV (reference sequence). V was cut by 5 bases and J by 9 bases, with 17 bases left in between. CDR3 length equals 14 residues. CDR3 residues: CASSTTRISSEQFF. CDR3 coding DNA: TGTGCCAGCAGTACGACTCGAATCTCCAGTGAGCAGTTCTTC.

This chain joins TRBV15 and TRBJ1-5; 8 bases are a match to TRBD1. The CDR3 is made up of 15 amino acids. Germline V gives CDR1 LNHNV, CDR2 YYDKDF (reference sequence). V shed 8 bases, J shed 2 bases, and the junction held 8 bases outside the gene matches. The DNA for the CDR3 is TGTGCCACCCATCTCCCGGGACAGGGCAATCAGCCCCAGCATTTT. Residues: CATHLPGQGNQPQHF.

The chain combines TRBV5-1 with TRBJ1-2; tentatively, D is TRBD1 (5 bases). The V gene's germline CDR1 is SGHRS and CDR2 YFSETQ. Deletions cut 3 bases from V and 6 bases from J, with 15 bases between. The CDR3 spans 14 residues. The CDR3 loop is CASSYNQGRDGYTF. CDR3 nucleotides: TGCGCCAGCAGCTATAACCAGGGAAGAGATGGCTACACCTTC. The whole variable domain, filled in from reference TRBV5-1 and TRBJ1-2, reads KAGVTQTPRYLIKTRGQQVTLSCSPISGHRSVSWYQQTPGQGLQFLFEYFSETQRNKGNFPGRFSGRQFSNSRSEMNVSTLELGDSALYLCASSYNQGRDGYTFGSGTRLTVV.

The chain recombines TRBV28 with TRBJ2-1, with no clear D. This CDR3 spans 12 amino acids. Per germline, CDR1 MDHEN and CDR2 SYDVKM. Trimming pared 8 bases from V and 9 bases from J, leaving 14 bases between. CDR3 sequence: CASHPQHGEQFF. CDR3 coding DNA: TGTGCCAGCCACCCCCAGCATGGTGAGCAGTTCTTC. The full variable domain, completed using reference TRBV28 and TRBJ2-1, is DVKVTQSSRYLVKRTGEKVFLECVQDMDHENMFWYRQDPGLGLRLIYFSYDVKMKEKGDIPEGYSVSREKKERFSLILESASTNQTSMYLCASHPQHGEQFFGPGTRLTVL.

In DNA, the CDR3 is TGCGCCAGCAGCTCAGGGACTAGCGGGAGCGGGTCCATTGAGCAGTTCTTC. This gives the protein CASSSGTSGSGSIEQFF. The J gene is TRBJ2-1, the V gene TRBV5-1; 14 bases map to TRBD2. The germline V gene has CDR1 SGHRS and CDR2 YFSETQ. There are 17 residues in the CDR3. V shed 3 bases, J shed 9 bases, and the junction held 11 bases outside the gene matches. Based on the CDR3 plus reference TRBV5-1 and TRBJ2-1, the full variable domain is KAGVTQTPRYLIKTRGQQVTLSCSPISGHRSVSWYQQTPGQGLQFLFEYFSETQRNKGNFPGRFSGRQFSNSRSEMNVSTLELGDSALYLCASSSGTSGSGSIEQFFGPGTRLTVL.

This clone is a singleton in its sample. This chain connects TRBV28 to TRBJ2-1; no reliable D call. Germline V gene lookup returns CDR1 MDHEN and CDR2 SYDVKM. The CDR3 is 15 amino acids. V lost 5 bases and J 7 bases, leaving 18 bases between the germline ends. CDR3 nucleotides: TGTGCCAGCAGTCCTCCCCCGGCGTTATTGAATGAGCAGTTCTTC. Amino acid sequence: CASSPPPALLNEQFF.

CDR3 nucleotide sequence: TGTGCCAGCAGCTTCGTGACAGCGTACAATGAGCAGTTCTTC. Encoded protein: CASSFVTAYNEQFF. The chain couples TRBV7-9 to TRBJ2-1; TRBD1 might be the D (5 bases). Germline V gene lookup returns CDR1 SEHNR and CDR2 FQNEAQ (reference sequence). Trimming left V 3 bases short and J 4 bases short, with 10 bases between. There are 14 residues in the CDR3. Full variable domain (rest looked up from reference TRBV7-9 and TRBJ2-1): DTGVSQNPRHKITKRGQNVTFRCDPISEHNRLYWYRQTLGQGPEFLTYFQNEAQLEKSRLLSDRFSAERPKGSFSTLEIQRTEQGDSAMYLCASSFVTAYNEQFFGPGTRLTVL.

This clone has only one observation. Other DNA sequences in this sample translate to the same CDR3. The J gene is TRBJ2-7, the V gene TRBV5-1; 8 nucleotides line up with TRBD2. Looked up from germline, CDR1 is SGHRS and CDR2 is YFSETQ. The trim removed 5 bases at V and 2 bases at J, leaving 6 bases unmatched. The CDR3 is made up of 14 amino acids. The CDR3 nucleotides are TGCGCCAGCAGTCTCGCGGGGGGACCCTACGAGCAGTACTTC. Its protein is CASSLAGGPYEQYF. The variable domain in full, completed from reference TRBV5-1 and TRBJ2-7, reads KAGVTQTPRYLIKTRGQQVTLSCSPISGHRSVSWYQQTPGQGLQFLFEYFSETQRNKGNFPGRFSGRQFSNSRSEMNVSTLELGDSALYLCASSLAGGPYEQYFGPGTRLTVT.

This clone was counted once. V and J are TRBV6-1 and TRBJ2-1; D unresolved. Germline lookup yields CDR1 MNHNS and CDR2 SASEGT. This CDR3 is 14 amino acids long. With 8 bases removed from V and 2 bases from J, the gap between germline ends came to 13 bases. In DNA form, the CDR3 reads TGTGCCAGCTCCGGCAACGGCGCCTACAATGAGCAGTTCTTC. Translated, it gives CASSGNGAYNEQFF.

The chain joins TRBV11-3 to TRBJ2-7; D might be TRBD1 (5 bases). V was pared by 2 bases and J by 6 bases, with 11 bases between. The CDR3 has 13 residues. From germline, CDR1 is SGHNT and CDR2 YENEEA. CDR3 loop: CASSLRWGSEQYF. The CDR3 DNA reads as TGTGCCAGCAGCTTAAGGTGGGGCAGCGAGCAGTACTTC.

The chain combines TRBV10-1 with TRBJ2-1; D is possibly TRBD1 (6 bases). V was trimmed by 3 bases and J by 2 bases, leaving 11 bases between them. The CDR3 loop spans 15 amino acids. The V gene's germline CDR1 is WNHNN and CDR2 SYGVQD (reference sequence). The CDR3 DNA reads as TGCGCCAGCAGTGATCCCGGGACAACCTACAATGAGCAGTTCTTC. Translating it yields CASSDPGTTYNEQFF.

The CDR3 loop reads CASSQETGTSGPPGREQYF. The CDR3, as DNA: TGCGCCAGCAGCCAGGAGACCGGGACTAGCGGGCCCCCCGGGCGGGAGCAGTACTTC. This chain links TRBV5-1 with TRBJ2-7, with TRBD2 identical over 12 bases. J lost 7 bases, V lost 4 bases, and 21 bases had no gene match. The CDR3 contains 19 residues. Germline loops: CDR1 SGHRS, CDR2 YFSETQ.

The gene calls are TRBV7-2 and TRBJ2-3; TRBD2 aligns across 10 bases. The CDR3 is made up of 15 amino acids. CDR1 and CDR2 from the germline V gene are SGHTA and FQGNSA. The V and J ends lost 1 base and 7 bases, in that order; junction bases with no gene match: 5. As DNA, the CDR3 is TGTGCCAGCAGCTTAGGAGCGGGAGGGCCGAATACGCAGTATTTT. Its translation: CASSLGAGGPNTQYF.

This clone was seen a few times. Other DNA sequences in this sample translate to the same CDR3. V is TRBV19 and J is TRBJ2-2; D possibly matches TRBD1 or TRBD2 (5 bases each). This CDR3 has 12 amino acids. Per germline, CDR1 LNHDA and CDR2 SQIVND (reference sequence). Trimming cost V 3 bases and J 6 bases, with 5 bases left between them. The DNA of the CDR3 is TGTGCCAGTAGTATGGGGGCCGGGGAGCTGTTTTTT. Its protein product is CASSMGAGELFF.

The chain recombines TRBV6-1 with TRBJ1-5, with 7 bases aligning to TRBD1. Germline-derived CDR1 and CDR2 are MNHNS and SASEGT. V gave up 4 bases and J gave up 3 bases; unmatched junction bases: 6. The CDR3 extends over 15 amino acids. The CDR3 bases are TGTGCCAGCAGTGGGCGACAGGGCAACAATCAGCCCCAGCATTTT. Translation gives CASSGRQGNNQPQHF.

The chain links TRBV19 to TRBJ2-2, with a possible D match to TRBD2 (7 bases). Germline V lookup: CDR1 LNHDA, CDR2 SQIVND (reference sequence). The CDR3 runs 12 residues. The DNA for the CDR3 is TGTGCTGTGGGAGGGGGCACCGGGGAGCTGTTTTTT. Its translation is CAVGGGTGELFF.

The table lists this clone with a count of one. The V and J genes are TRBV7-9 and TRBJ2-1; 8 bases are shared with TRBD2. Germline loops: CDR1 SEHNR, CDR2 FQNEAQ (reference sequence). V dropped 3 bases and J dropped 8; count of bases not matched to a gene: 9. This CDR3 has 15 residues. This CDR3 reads CASSFGTSSSDEQFF. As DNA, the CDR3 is TGTGCCAGCAGCTTCGGGACTAGTAGTTCCGATGAGCAGTTCTTC.

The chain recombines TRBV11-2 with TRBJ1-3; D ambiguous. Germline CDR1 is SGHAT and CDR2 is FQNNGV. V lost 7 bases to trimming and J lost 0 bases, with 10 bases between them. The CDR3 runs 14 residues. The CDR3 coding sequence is TGTGCCAGCAACGCATCGGGCTCTGGAAACACCATATATTTT. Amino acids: CASNASGSGNTIYF.